The 17 T cell receptor beta chains listed next were all sequenced from one sample in a study of TIL therapy for anti-PD-1-resistant metastatic lung cancer. The libraries were made with immunoSEQ v3. Sequencing was performed with immunoSEQ multiplex PCR; in TCRdb, only in-frame clones are kept and a portion is missing. The table shows tens of thousands of clones, with roughly 85% occurring only once. Stated time point: pre-treatment sample, taken before nivolumab and TIL therapy. The material sequenced was blood, taken at baseline. Source of these receptors: an older man with non-small cell lung cancer.

This rearrangement joins TRBV29-1 to TRBJ1-1; no firm D call. V lost 5 bases and J 6 bases, leaving 7 bases between the germline ends. The CDR3 has 10 amino acids. Germline assignment: CDR1 SQVTM and CDR2 ANQGSEA. As DNA, the CDR3 is TGCAGCGTTCCCGGGGCTGAAGCTTTCTTT. Its protein product is CSVPGAEAFF.

This chain uses TRBV23-1 with TRBJ2-7, with D tentatively TRBD2 (7 bases). TRBV23-1 is an ORF; its function is uncertain. V was shortened by 7 bases and J by 0 bases, with 16 bases between the two germline ends. There are 15 residues in the CDR3. CDR3 in amino acids: CASTQGRDPSYEQYF. CDR3 DNA: TGCGCCAGCACCCAGGGGAGGGACCCCTCCTACGAGCAGTACTTC.

In this sample, this clone turned up a few times. This chain links TRBV27 with TRBJ2-7, with a possible D match to TRBD1 (6 bases). CDR3 length: 15 residues. The germline V gene has CDR1 MNHEY and CDR2 SMNVEV (reference sequence). Deletions cut 6 bases from V and 2 bases from J, with 17 bases between. The CDR3 protein is CASRSTGTLAYEQYF. The CDR3 region has the DNA TGTGCCAGCAGATCTACCGGGACACTAGCCTACGAGCAGTACTTC.

The chain recombines TRBV5-5 with TRBJ2-2; D may match TRBD1 or TRBD2 (5 bases each). Germline V CDR1 and CDR2: SGHKS, YYEKEE (reference sequence). The germline V and J ends were trimmed by 5 bases and 0 bases, with 11 bases remaining between them. The CDR3 length is 15 residues. CDR3 amino acids: CASRHGTANTGELFF. CDR3 sequence (DNA): TGTGCCAGCAGGCACGGGACGGCGAACACCGGGGAGCTGTTTTTT.

This chain joins TRBV5-1 and TRBJ2-7; 8 bases fit TRBD2. Per germline, CDR1 SGHRS and CDR2 YFSETQ. Losses at the gene ends were 0 bases for V and 0 bases for J; bases not matched to a gene: 5. The CDR3 runs 16 residues. CDR3 protein: CASSLGGLEDSYEQYF. The CDR3 nucleotides are TGCGCCAGCAGCTTGGGGGGACTAGAAGACTCCTACGAGCAGTACTTC.

The chain joins TRBV5-1 to TRBJ1-1, with 7 positions matching TRBD1. Germline V gene data show CDR1 as SGHRS and CDR2 as YFSETQ. The trim removed 1 base at V and 3 bases at J, leaving 3 bases unmatched. The CDR3 is 14 amino acids. CDR3 region: CASSLQGDHTEAFF. CDR3 nucleotides: TGCGCCAGCAGCTTGCAGGGGGACCACACTGAAGCTTTCTTT.

The gene calls are TRBV19 and TRBJ2-2; D ambiguous. Germline V gene lookup returns CDR1 LNHDA and CDR2 SQIVND (reference sequence). The CDR3 has 13 residues. Trimming took off 8 bases at V and 0 bases at J, with 7 bases between the two ends. The CDR3 is CASAATNTGELFF. CDR3 DNA sequence: TGTGCCAGTGCGGCAACGAACACCGGGGAGCTGTTTTTT.

This clone has more than one count but fewer than ten. The chain combines TRBV5-1 with TRBJ1-1; no reliable D call. The V gene's germline CDR1 is SGHRS and CDR2 YFSETQ. V was shortened by 4 bases and J by 0 bases, with 7 bases between the two germline ends. The CDR3 is 13 residues long. CDR3 sequence (DNA): TGCGCCAGCAGCCCCCTTGTGAACACTGAAGCTTTCTTT. Its translation: CASSPLVNTEAFF.

The V and J genes are TRBV5-4 and TRBJ2-3; no clear D gene. Between the trimmed V and J ends, which lost 0 bases and 5 bases, there was a span of 7 bases. This CDR3 has 13 amino acids. Germline CDR1 and CDR2: SGHNT and YYREEE (reference sequence). The CDR3 is CASSLAVRDTQYF. The CDR3 DNA follows: TGTGCCAGCAGCTTGGCGGTACGAGATACGCAGTATTTT.

This clone was counted a few times. J is TRBJ1-5 and V is TRBV28; 8 nucleotides align to TRBD1. V dropped 6 bases and J dropped 4; count of bases not matched to a gene: 8. This CDR3 has 15 amino acids. CDR1 is MDHEN, CDR2 SYDVKM, per germline. CDR3 DNA: TGTGCCAGCAGCGAAAGGACAGGGAGGAATCAGCCCCAGCATTTT. Amino acids: CASSERTGRNQPQHF.

The chain is built from TRBV7-5 and TRBJ1-2; TRBD1, the table's D call, was not compared with the DNA. TRBV7-5 is marked as a pseudogene. The CDR3 is 16 amino acids. CDR3 residues: CARSLAVKTVPYGYTF. CDR3 DNA: TGTGCCAGAAGCTTAGCGGTTAAGACAGTCCCTTATGGCTACACCTTC.

The rearrangement joins TRBV6-5 to TRBJ2-1, with D maybe TRBD2 (5 bases). CDR1 and CDR2 (germline): MNHEY, SVGAGI. V was pared by 8 bases and J by 9 bases, with 14 bases between. CDR3 size: 12 residues. CDR3 sequence reads: CASRKASGEQFF. In DNA form, the CDR3 reads TGTGCCAGCCGCAAAGCGAGCGGTGAGCAGTTCTTC.

The table lists this clone with a count of one. The chain couples TRBV5-1 to TRBJ1-4; 8 nucleotides line up with TRBD1. The J segment lost 8 bases and the V segment lost 3 bases, leaving 9 bases of the junction unmatched. The length of the CDR3 is 15 residues. CDR1 and CDR2 (germline): SGHRS, YFSETQ. The CDR3 sequence is CASSWGQAWGEKLFF. The CDR3 nucleotides are TGCGCCAGCAGCTGGGGACAGGCCTGGGGGGAAAAACTGTTTTTT.

The V call is TRBV29-1, the J call TRBJ1-1; TRBD1 might be the D (6 bases). Germline loops: CDR1 SQVTM, CDR2 ANQGSEA. The CDR3 has 13 residues. V was clipped by 3 bases and J by 7 bases, with 15 bases between them. Here the CDR3 reads CSVDRDIANEAFF. In DNA form, the CDR3 reads TGCAGCGTTGATAGGGACATAGCTAATGAAGCTTTCTTT.

The gene calls are TRBV28 and TRBJ1-5; possibly TRBD1 for D (6 bases). CDR1 and CDR2 (germline): MDHEN, SYDVKM. V lost 5 bases and J 6 bases, leaving 17 bases between the germline ends. CDR3 length equals 15 residues. The DNA for the CDR3 is TGTGCCAGCAGTCCGGGGCAGGGGAGAGTTCAGCCCCAGCATTTT. Translation gives CASSPGQGRVQPQHF.

V is TRBV28 and J is TRBJ1-5; a possible D gene is TRBD1 (5 bases). Germline CDR1 is MDHEN and CDR2 is SYDVKM. The germline V and J ends were trimmed by 6 bases and 4 bases, with 13 bases remaining between them. CDR3 length equals 14 residues. In nucleotides, the CDR3 is TGTGCCAGCAGACCCCCTGGGGGGAATCAGCCCCAGCATTTT. It yields the protein CASRPPGGNQPQHF.

As DNA, the CDR3 is TGTGCCAGCATGACGGGTTCCCCTAACACCGGGGAGCTGTTTTTT. This sequence encodes CASMTGSPNTGELFF. V gene TRBV2 combines with J gene TRBJ2-2; no firm D call. Trimming pared 7 bases from V and 2 bases from J, leaving 14 bases between. Germline-derived CDR1 and CDR2 are SNHLY and FYNNEI. This CDR3 contains 15 residues. The variable domain in full, completed from reference TRBV2 and TRBJ2-2, reads EPEVTQTPSHQVTQMGQEVILRCVPISNHLYFYWYRQILGQKVEFLVSFYNNEISEKSEIFDDQFSVERPDGSNFTLKIRSTKLEDSAMYFCASMTGSPNTGELFFGEGSRLTVL.